This T cell receptor beta chain was sequenced in a study of T cell changes during pregnancy in multiple sclerosis. Profiled with immunoSEQ multiplex PCR; TCRdb holds only in-frame clones, not every one. The data contain 80,000 or so clones, 92% of them seen just once; the ten biggest clones take up around 2.6%. This CDR3 is built from 14 residues. V gave up 3 bases and J gave up 6 bases; unmatched junction bases: 7. CDR1 is MGHDK and CDR2 is SYGVNS in the germline V gene. Sequenced material: peripheral blood, taken before pregnancy. This clonotype originated in a female donor with multiple sclerosis, enrolled in a pregnancy study. V gene TRBV25-1 combines with J gene TRBJ2-7; 8 nucleotides match TRBD2. CDR3 region: CASSDSGRAGEQYF. The CDR3 DNA reads TGTGCCAGCAGTGACAGCGGGAGAGCGGGCGAGCAGTACTTC.